A single sample gave rise to the 30 T cell receptor beta chains below, sequenced in a study of T cell responses to AZD1222 COVID-19 vaccine (dated by TCRdb to about 2021). The library was obtained by the immunoSEQ multiplex PCR assay. The clones in this table, taken by TCRdb from immuneACCESS, are in-frame only. Not every clone is retained; where verified, under half of the shortfall comes from an unresolved V gene, and the cause of the rest is unknown. The sample data list roughly 100,000 clones, and about 92% of these were observed just once. Roughly 8% of the sample goes to the ten largest clones. Sample time point, as interpreted from the label and publication: about 28 days (+/-7) after the second vaccine dose. This specimen consisted of peripheral blood, obtained 28 days after the second AZD1222 dose. These receptors originate from an adult who received the AZD1222 COVID-19 vaccine.

This clone was detected once. The genes are TRBV7-3 and TRBJ2-7; tentative D call: TRBD2 (7 bases). The CDR3 runs to 15 residues. Trimming left V 2 bases short and J 3 bases short, with 14 bases between. Germline V gene lookup returns CDR1 SGHTA and CDR2 FQGTGA. The CDR3 DNA sequence: TGTGCCAGCAGCTTAGGCGGGGGCAGAGACTACGAGCAGTACTTC. Translating it yields CASSLGGGRDYEQYF.

The chain uses TRBV5-3 and TRBJ2-1; 7 positions match TRBD1. TRBV5-3 is reported as an ORF; its role is uncertain. V dropped 4 bases and J dropped 7; count of bases not matched to a gene: 17. The CDR3 is made up of 17 amino acids. CDR3 DNA: TGTGCCAGAAGCCGACCACCGGGACAGAGGGTGGAGAATGAGCAGTTCTTC. Translated, it gives CARSRPPGQRVENEQFF.

This clone was recorded a few times. V usage is TRBV7-2 and J usage is TRBJ1-4; the D is unclear. Germline assignment: CDR1 SGHTA and CDR2 FQGNSA. The CDR3 is 13 amino acids. Trimming cost V 8 bases and J 3 bases, with 10 bases left between them. This CDR3 is CASSGFPNEKLFF. CDR3 DNA sequence: TGTGCCAGCTCAGGTTTTCCTAATGAAAAACTGTTTTTT.

The count of this clone is one. The rearrangement uses TRBV3-1 (or the pseudogene TRBV3-2) and TRBJ2-7, with a weak D call TRBD1 (5 bases). The V gene's germline CDR1 is LGHDT and CDR2 YNNKEL (reference sequence). V lost 0 bases to trimming and J lost 4 bases, with 10 bases between them. The CDR3 extends over 14 amino acids. Here the CDR3 DNA reads TGTGCCAGCAGCCAAGACAGGGTGCGTTACGAGCAGTACTTC. This gives the protein CASSQDRVRYEQYF.

The chain carries TRBV5-1 and TRBJ2-1; D is unclear. CDR3 length equals 13 residues. Germline CDR1 SGHRS, CDR2 YFSETQ. Between the trimmed V and J ends, which lost 0 bases and 5 bases, there was a span of 6 bases. In nucleotides, the CDR3 is TGCGCCAGCAGCTTGGCTAGTAACAATGAGCAGTTCTTC. Its protein product is CASSLASNNEQFF.

The CDR3 coding sequence is TGTGCCAGCAGACTGACTAGCGGGGGGGGGAATACGCAGTATTTT. The encoded protein is CASRLTSGGGNTQYF. The V call is TRBV6-5, the J call TRBJ2-3; 14 bases are shared with TRBD2. V trimming: 6 bases; J trimming: 7 bases; junction bases outside the gene matches: 6. Germline CDR1 reads MNHEY; CDR2 reads SVGAGI. The CDR3 runs to 15 residues.

This clone was detected only a few times. The CDR3 reads CASSRTGEAFF. In DNA, the CDR3 is TGTGCCAGCAGCCGAACAGGTGAAGCTTTCTTT. The V call is TRBV7-9, the J call TRBJ1-1, with TRBD1 as a possible D gene (5 bases). The V and J ends lost 5 bases and 7 bases respectively, with 8 bases between them. CDR1 is SEHNR, CDR2 FQNEAQ, per germline (reference sequence). This CDR3 has 11 residues.

This chain connects TRBV21-1 to TRBJ1-2. TRBV21-1 is a pseudogene. The CDR3 runs 10 residues. DNA of the CDR3: TGTGCCAGCAGCAACGAGGGCTACACCTTC. Translating gives CASSNEGYTF.

The chain recombines TRBV5-8 with TRBJ2-5; 10 bases agree with TRBD1. There are 15 residues in the CDR3. The J segment lost 3 bases and the V segment lost 3 bases, leaving 5 bases of the junction unmatched. In germline, CDR1 is SGHTS, CDR2 YDEGEE. For the CDR3, the DNA is TGTGCCAGCAGCTACCGGGGGACAGGGGAAGAGACCCAGTACTTC. It is translated as CASSYRGTGEETQYF. The entire variable domain, with the rest obtained from reference TRBV5-8 and TRBJ2-5, is as follows: EAGVTQSPTHLIKTRGQQATLRCSPISGHTSVYWYQQALGLGLQFLLWYDEGEERNRGNFPPRFSGRQFPNYSSELNVNALELEDSALYLCASSYRGTGEETQYFGPGTRLLVL.

Details on this clone: The junction departs from the called germline gene at one end, perhaps through a read error. V usage is TRBV3-1 (or the pseudogene TRBV3-2) and J usage is TRBJ1-1, with unresolved D. Germline CDR1 LGHDT, CDR2 YNNKEL (reference sequence). CDR3 size: 15 residues. CDR3 sequence: CAGSQASRMNTEAFF. CDR3 in DNA: TGTGCCGGCAGCCAAGCTAGCCGGATGAACACTGAAGCTTTCTTT.

The sample holds one count of this clone. CDR3 DNA: TGCGCCAGCAGCCAACCCCCGAATGAAAAACTGTTTTTT. As protein: CASSQPPNEKLFF. The rearrangement joins TRBV4-1 to TRBJ1-4; unclear D gene. The CDR3 sequence is 13 residues long. Trimming pared 2 bases from V and 5 bases from J, leaving 6 bases between. Per germline, CDR1 MGHRA and CDR2 YSYEKL.

V is TRBV7-2 and J is TRBJ1-4, with unresolved D. V dropped 3 bases and J dropped 0 bases, with 5 bases sitting between them. This CDR3 has 14 amino acids. CDR1 is SGHTA, CDR2 FQGNSA, per germline. In nucleotides, the CDR3 is TGTGCCAGCAGCTTCCAGTCAACTAATGAAAAACTGTTTTTT. Translation gives CASSFQSTNEKLFF.

This chain joins TRBV29-1 and TRBJ2-7; D is possibly TRBD2 (5 bases). The CDR3 spans 12 residues. Deletions cut 4 bases from V and 7 bases from J, with 14 bases between. Germline V gene lookup returns CDR1 SQVTM and CDR2 ANQGSEA. The CDR3 spells CSVGTGFEEQYF. The CDR3 DNA is TGCAGCGTTGGGACGGGGTTTGAGGAGCAGTACTTC.

CDR3 in amino acids: CASSQEFRTGIVQPQHF. CDR3 DNA: TGCGCCAGCAGCCAAGAGTTTCGGACAGGGATTGTTCAGCCCCAGCATTTT. J is TRBJ1-5 and V is TRBV4-1; TRBD1 matches 8 bases. The germline V gene encodes CDR1 MGHRA and CDR2 YSYEKL. The ends lost 0 bases at V and 6 bases at J; junction bases unmatched: 10. The CDR3 loop spans 17 amino acids.

The V and J genes are TRBV19 and TRBJ1-3; D unclear. The CDR3 is 15 residues long. The V end was cut by 3 bases, the J end by 2 bases, with 11 bases between. Germline-derived CDR1 and CDR2 are LNHDA and SQIVND (reference sequence). The CDR3 is CASSIYGEAGNTIYF. The CDR3 region has the DNA TGTGCCAGTAGTATTTACGGGGAGGCTGGAAACACCATATATTTT.

CDR3 residues: CASSTGGLSYEQYF. As DNA, the CDR3 is TGTGCCAGCAGCACGGGGGGCCTCTCCTACGAGCAGTACTTC. The V gene is TRBV11-1, the J gene TRBJ2-7; a possible D gene is TRBD2 (7 bases). This CDR3 is 14 amino acids long. Trimming removed 5 bases at V and 0 bases at J, with 11 bases between. In germline, CDR1 is SGHAT, CDR2 FQDESV (reference sequence).

This clone has ten or more counts. The chain carries TRBV7-6 and TRBJ2-4; D is perhaps TRBD1 or TRBD2 (6 bases each). This CDR3 has 15 residues. V lost 5 bases to trimming and J lost 8 bases, with 19 bases between them. Per the germline V gene, CDR1 is SGHVS and CDR2 is FNYEAQ. In DNA, the CDR3 is TGTGCCAGCAGCCCCCGGGGAGGACCAGGGGACATTCAGTACTTC. It encodes CASSPRGGPGDIQYF.

The V and J genes are TRBV4-1 and TRBJ2-1; D not certain. Trimming took off 1 base at V and 1 base at J, with 5 bases between the two ends. Germline V gene data show CDR1 as MGHRA and CDR2 as YSYEKL. The CDR3 totals 14 residues. The CDR3 loop reads CASSQALSYNEQFF. DNA for the CDR3: TGCGCCAGCAGCCAAGCGCTGTCCTACAATGAGCAGTTCTTC.

The rearrangement uses TRBV7-2 and TRBJ1-6, with TRBD1 matching 7 bases. The germline V gene encodes CDR1 SGHTA and CDR2 FQGNSA. The CDR3 runs to 14 residues. The V segment lost 3 bases and the J segment 9 bases; nucleotides outside the gene matches: 5. CDR3 DNA sequence: TGTGCCAGCAGCTTCACAGGGGAGGGTTCACCCCTCCACTTT. Amino acid sequence: CASSFTGEGSPLHF. The full variable domain, with the rest looked up from reference TRBV7-2 and TRBJ1-6, is GAGVSQSPSNKVTEKGKDVELRCDPISGHTALYWYRQSLGQGLEFLIYFQGNSAPDKSGLPSDRFSAERTGGSVSTLTIQRTQQEDSAVYLCASSFTGEGSPLHFGNGTRLTVT.

V gene TRBV15 combines with J gene TRBJ1-3; D not resolved. The CDR3 is 14 amino acids. The germline gives CDR1 LNHNV, CDR2 YYDKDF (reference sequence). The V gene lost 0 bases and the J gene lost 9 bases, with 12 bases spanning the gap. The chain's CDR3 is CATSRDPGSGTIYF. As DNA, the CDR3 is TGTGCCACCAGCAGAGATCCCGGTTCTGGCACCATATATTTT.

The CDR3 nucleotides are TGTGCCAGCAGCTTAGCACCGAACACTGAAGCTTTCTTT. This gives the protein CASSLAPNTEAFF. The rearrangement links TRBV11-2 to TRBJ1-1; D is undetermined. CDR3 length: 13 amino acids. The V gene lost 1 base and the J gene lost 1 base, with 4 bases spanning the gap. The germline V gene encodes CDR1 SGHAT and CDR2 FQNNGV.

The gene calls are TRBV7-9 and TRBJ2-4, with 10 bases lining up with TRBD1. CDR3 length: 15 residues. J gave up 6 bases and V 2 bases, and 4 bases lay outside the gene matches. Germline-derived CDR1 and CDR2 are SEHNR and FQNEAQ (reference sequence). The CDR3 protein is CASSLRGQGLNIQYF. The CDR3 nucleotides are TGTGCCAGCAGCTTACGGGGACAGGGGTTAAACATTCAGTACTTC.

This chain links TRBV6-5 with TRBJ2-7, with D hard to call. The germline gives CDR1 MNHEY, CDR2 SVGAGI. V lost 6 bases to trimming and J lost 3 bases, with 15 bases between them. The CDR3 has 14 residues. The CDR3 DNA reads TGTGCCAGCAGGACCCCGTGGGGTGACTACGAGCAGTACTTC. Its protein is CASRTPWGDYEQYF.

This clone showed up just once. The genes are TRBV3-1 (or the pseudogene TRBV3-2) and TRBJ2-1; 8 positions match TRBD2. The CDR3 loop spans 16 amino acids. Germline V gene data show CDR1 as LGHDT and CDR2 as YNNKEL (reference sequence). Unmatched junction bases numbered 6, after V lost 1 base and J lost 4 bases. CDR3 sequence: CASSQGGPSGYNEQFF. The DNA for the CDR3 is TGTGCCAGCAGCCAAGGGGGGCCTAGCGGGTACAATGAGCAGTTCTTC.

This chain links TRBV12-5 with TRBJ2-1; 8 bases are shared with TRBD2. Unmatched junction bases numbered 9, after V lost 2 bases and J lost 3 bases. Germline loops: CDR1 LGHNT, CDR2 FRNRAP. CDR3 length: 17 amino acids. CDR3 loop: CASGLIITGTSYNEQFF. DNA for the CDR3: TGTGCTAGTGGTTTGATTATCACAGGGACTAGCTACAATGAGCAGTTCTTC.

The chain couples TRBV11-3 to TRBJ2-2, with TRBD2 matching 16 bases. J lost 3 bases, V lost 5 bases, and 9 bases had no gene match. CDR1 and CDR2 (germline): SGHNT, YENEEA. CDR3 size: 19 residues. The CDR3 loop reads CASSAGLAGGLRYTGELFF. DNA for the CDR3: TGTGCCAGCAGCGCGGGACTAGCGGGGGGGCTGCGTTACACCGGGGAGCTGTTTTTT.

This rearrangement joins TRBV18 to TRBJ1-4, with D unresolved. This CDR3 has 16 residues. Trimming pared 0 bases from V and 2 bases from J, leaving 10 bases between. CDR1 and CDR2 (germline): KGHSH, LQKENI. DNA for the CDR3: TGTGCCAGCTCACCACCCGGGGTCTCCACTAATGAAAAACTGTTTTTT. This translates into CASSPPGVSTNEKLFF.

The V call is TRBV4-2, the J call TRBJ2-3; D uncertain. The length of the CDR3 is 14 residues. The ends were cut back, 2 bases at V and 7 bases at J, with 13 bases in the middle. CDR1 is LGHNA, CDR2 YNFKEQ, per germline. The CDR3 DNA sequence: TGTGCCAGCAGCCAACCCAGACAAGGGAATACGCAGTATTTT. It is translated as CASSQPRQGNTQYF.

The chain joins TRBV7-8 to TRBJ2-7; no clear D. This CDR3 spans 12 amino acids. The V end was cut by 1 base, the J end by 3 bases, with 4 bases between. CDR1 is SGHVS and CDR2 is FQNEAQ in the germline V gene. The CDR3 loop reads CASSLDNYEQYF. The CDR3 DNA follows: TGTGCCAGCAGCTTAGACAACTACGAGCAGTACTTC. The whole variable domain, remainder taken from reference TRBV7-8 and TRBJ2-7, is GAGVSQSPRYKVAKRGQDVALRCDPISGHVSLFWYQQALGQGPEFLTYFQNEAQLDKSGLPSDRFFAERPEGSVSTLKIQRTQQEDSAVYLCASSLDNYEQYFGPGTRLTVT.

CDR3 region: CASSPGVPIGTNEKLFF. DNA for the CDR3: TGTGCCAGCTCCCCCGGAGTGCCGATTGGGACTAATGAAAAACTGTTTTTT. V is TRBV18 and J is TRBJ1-4; no definite D call. The V end lost 6 bases, the J end lost 2 bases, and 19 bases lay between the germline ends. The germline gives CDR1 KGHSH, CDR2 LQKENI. The CDR3 sequence is 17 residues long.